The clone carrying this TCR beta chain was detected only a few times. Its cognate antigen is unknown. The length of the CDR3 is 12 residues. Germline values: CDR1 SQVTM, CDR2 ANQGSEA. V shed 4 bases and J shed 4 bases, with 10 bases lying between them. The data stem from a study of cytomegalovirus exposure and HLA in healthy donors. The primer mix had 60 Vbeta and 13 Jbeta primers. In the original analysis: Roughly 83 million unique TCR beta chains, about 11 million of them shared, were counted by a later analysis. The table came from immunoSEQ multiplex PCR; TCRdb's copy has only in-frame clones and leaves some out. That table gives V, J and clone size, and the DNA gave D and trimming. The repertoire holds some 120,000 clones, 9.5% seen once, with 2.5% to 3.5% in the top ten. Study-wide findings and caveats: With further analysis later on, most CMV-associated TCR beta chains appeared HLA-restricted.

It was healthy bone marrow donors who served as donors. The sequenced material came from PBMCs. The genes are TRBV29-1 and TRBJ1-1; perhaps TRBD1 as D (5 bases). The sequence came from a man aged 25-40 years in good health and CMV-seronegative. The CDR3: CSVVGRGTEAFF. CDR3 nucleotide sequence: TGCAGCGTTGTGGGGCGTGGCACTGAAGCTTTCTTT.